This T cell receptor (beta chain) was documented in a study of graft-versus-host responses after intestinal transplantation. Study-wide points: High graft-versus-host to host-versus-graft T cell clonal ratios marked allografts of patients with graft-donor macrochimerism. GvH clones appeared in recipient marrow, some first in ileum or blood.

TCRdb's copy holds only in-frame clones and misses some; the assay was immunoSEQ multiplex PCR. The profile shows some 64,000 clones, approximately 91% of them singletons. The CDR3 consists of 13 residues. Germline trimming cut 4 bases from V and 5 bases from J; bases unmatched to any gene: 4. Germline CDR1 SGHDT, CDR2 YYEEEE. To note about this clone: Its antigen is still unknown.

Sequenced material: unstimulated CD8+ T cells sorted from spleen or lymph node cells, taken before transplant. The genes are TRBV5-6 and TRBJ2-5, with 8 bases fitting TRBD2. This sequence originates from a human donor who was the organ donor for an intestinal transplant. The CDR3: CASSGTSTETQYF. CDR3 DNA: TGTGCCAGCAGCGGGACTAGTACCGAGACCCAGTACTTC.